This T cell receptor beta chain was identified during a study of PD-1 blockade in mismatch repair-deficient tumors. Overall study: All were previously treated, progressing patients with eleven to twelve mismatch repair-deficient cancer types. General observations from the study: Tumor-resident clones, often absent from pretreatment blood, expanded after pembrolizumab and then contracted.

Germline CDR1 reads SGHTS; CDR2 reads YDEGEE. After removal of 0 bases from V and 4 bases from J, the junction contained 4 bases not matched to a gene. CDR3 length: 15 amino acids. PCR or immunohistochemistry showed mismatch repair deficiency in every enrolled patient. TCRs were sequenced from a few patients responding to pembrolizumab. As to this clone: Its antigen is not known.

Sequencing used immunoSEQ multiplex PCR; TCRdb keeps in-frame clones, though not all of them. There are 120,000 or so clones in the sample; around nine tenths occur only once, and over 9.5% lies in the top ten. This chain joins TRBV5-8 and TRBJ2-7; 10 bases are shared with TRBD2. The sequence was collected from an adult with mismatch repair-deficient cancer. Sequencing was performed on peripheral blood, taken 72 weeks after starting pembrolizumab. CDR3 in amino acids: CASSLATSGTYEQYF. For the CDR3, the DNA is TGTGCCAGCAGCTTGGCCACTAGCGGGACGTACGAGCAGTACTTC.